This T cell receptor beta chain was profiled in a study of cytomegalovirus exposure and HLA in healthy donors. CDR1 and CDR2 from the germline V gene are LNHDA and SQIVND (reference sequence). CDR3 length equals 11 residues. The germline V and J ends were trimmed by 5 bases and 6 bases, with 4 bases remaining between them. The study's findings and limits: HLA allele associations emerged for around 15,000 TCR beta sequences in a later analysis, at 0.05 false discovery rate.

Concerning this clone: The antigen is not known.

With 60 Vbeta and 13 Jbeta primers, the PCR was carried out. Libraries were prepared by immunoSEQ multiplex PCR; TCRdb keeps only in-frame clonotypes and omits some of them. The table records about 190,000 clones, 70% to 75% of them present only once. The TCR sequence derives from a woman aged 25 to 45 in good health and CMV-seropositive. The material sequenced was PBMCs. This chain links TRBV19 with TRBJ2-2; D is unresolved. CDR3 amino acids: CASSQSGELFF. The CDR3 DNA is TGTGCCAGTAGTCAATCCGGGGAGCTGTTTTTT.